One and the same sample provided the 6 T cell receptor beta chains below, sequenced in a study of shared clonotypes between healthy human individuals. Data came from immunoSEQ multiplex PCR; TCRdb stores just in-frame clones and leaves some out. The sample yields approximately 530,000 clones, roughly 95% seen once. The sequenced material came from naive CD4+ T cells sorted from blood. Subset here: CD45RA+ positively selected. The origin of the receptors is a woman in her 30s in good health.

This clone showed up just once. The V gene is TRBV11-3, the J gene TRBJ2-1, with D tentatively TRBD1 (6 bases). V lost 2 bases and J 3 bases, leaving 11 bases between the germline ends. Germline V lookup: CDR1 SGHNT, CDR2 YENEEA. The CDR3 has 15 amino acids. As DNA, the CDR3 is TGTGCCAGCAGCTTAAGTGAACAGGGCTACAATGAGCAGTTCTTC. Its protein is CASSLSEQGYNEQFF.

The chain carries TRBV5-1 and TRBJ2-3; D is ambiguous. Per germline, CDR1 SGHRS and CDR2 YFSETQ. With 0 bases removed from V and 3 bases from J, the gap between germline ends came to 11 bases. The CDR3 extends over 15 amino acids. CDR3 nucleotides: TGCGCCAGCAGCTTGGCCCTTCCCGATACAGATACGCAGTATTTT. Its protein product is CASSLALPDTDTQYF.

The chain links TRBV28 to TRBJ2-7; 8 bases map to TRBD2. Germline CDR1 and CDR2: MDHEN and SYDVKM. The J segment lost 1 base and the V segment lost 6 bases, leaving 8 bases of the junction unmatched. The CDR3 is 15 amino acids. The CDR3 DNA follows: TGTGCCAGCAGACCGAGCGGGAGAAGTTCCTACGAGCAGTACTTC. Translating it yields CASRPSGRSSYEQYF.

CDR3 DNA: TGTGCCAGCAGACCGACAGGGGAGGCCGGGGAGCTGTTTTTT. Protein product: CASRPTGEAGELFF. The chain joins TRBV6-5 to TRBJ2-2; TRBD1 aligns across 8 bases. The CDR3 loop spans 14 amino acids. Germline-derived CDR1 and CDR2 are MNHEY and SVGAGI. V was clipped by 6 bases and J by 6 bases; unmatched bases: 6.

The chain couples TRBV27 to TRBJ1-2; D gene unclear. CDR1 is MNHEY, CDR2 SMNVEV, per germline (reference sequence). Trimming shortened V by 7 bases and J by 8 bases, and 20 bases separated the two germline ends. The CDR3 is 14 residues long. The CDR3 nucleotides are TGTGCCAGCAAGTTCGGCCCACGGTCGGGCGGCTACACCTTC. Amino acid sequence: CASKFGPRSGGYTF.

This clone has more than one count but fewer than ten. V usage is TRBV19 and J usage is TRBJ1-3; TRBD1 agrees at 8 bases. V lost 4 bases, J lost 1 base, and 6 bases stayed unmatched. Looked up from germline, CDR1 is LNHDA and CDR2 is SQIVND (reference sequence). CDR3 size: 16 residues. The CDR3 bases are TGTGCCAGTAGTAGACCGGGACAGGCTTCTGGAAACACCATATATTTT. As protein: CASSRPGQASGNTIYF.